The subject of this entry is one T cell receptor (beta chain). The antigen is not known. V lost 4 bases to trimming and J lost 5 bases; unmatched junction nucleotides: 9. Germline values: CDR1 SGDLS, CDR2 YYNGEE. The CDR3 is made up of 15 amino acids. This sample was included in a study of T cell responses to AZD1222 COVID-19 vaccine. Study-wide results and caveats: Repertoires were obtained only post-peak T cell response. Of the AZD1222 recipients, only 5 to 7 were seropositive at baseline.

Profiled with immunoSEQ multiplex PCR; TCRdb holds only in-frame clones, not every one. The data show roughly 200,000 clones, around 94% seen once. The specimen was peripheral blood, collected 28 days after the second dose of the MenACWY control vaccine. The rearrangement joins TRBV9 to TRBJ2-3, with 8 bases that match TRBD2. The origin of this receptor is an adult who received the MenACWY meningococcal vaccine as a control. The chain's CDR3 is CASSPGTRGGDTQYF. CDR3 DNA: TGTGCCAGCAGCCCCGGGACTAGGGGGGGAGATACGCAGTATTTT.